A single sample gave rise to the 5 T cell receptor beta chains below, sequenced in a study of cytomegalovirus exposure and HLA in healthy donors (dated by TCRdb to about 2017). The library came from the immunoSEQ multiplex PCR assay. The multiplex PCR relied on a mix of 60 forward primers for TCR Vbeta segments and 13 reverse primers for TCR Jbeta segments. The table comes from immuneACCESS by way of TCRdb, which keeps in-frame sequences with V and J called. Part of the clones is missing from these tables; in studies checked, under half for an unresolved V gene and the rest for unknown reasons. The sample records about 97,000 clones, roughly four fifths of which are singletons. About 4.8% of the sample is held by the ten biggest clonotypes. The sequencing sample was made of PBMCs. The origin of the receptors is a man aged 35-49 years in good health and CMV-seropositive.

This clone occurred a few times. This chain joins TRBV7-8 and TRBJ2-1; 7 bases are a match to TRBD1. The CDR3 has 17 amino acids. V lost 5 bases to trimming and J lost 0 bases; unmatched junction nucleotides: 10. Germline lookup yields CDR1 SGHVS and CDR2 FQNEAQ. In DNA form, the CDR3 reads TGTGCCAGCAGCACCACGACAGGGACGGGCTCCTACAATGAGCAGTTCTTC. Its translation: CASSTTTGTGSYNEQFF.

V usage is TRBV14 and J usage is TRBJ2-7; 9 bases fit TRBD1. Unmatched junction bases numbered 4, after V lost 5 bases and J lost 2 bases. The CDR3 consists of 14 residues. Germline V gene data show CDR1 as SGHDN and CDR2 as FVKESK. CDR3 nucleotides: TGTGCCAGCAGCTCGGGACAGGGAACCTACGAGCAGTACTTC. As protein: CASSSGQGTYEQYF.

J is TRBJ2-1 and V is TRBV30; unclear D gene. Germline-derived CDR1 and CDR2 are GTSNPN and SVGIG (reference sequence). This CDR3 region has 10 residues. Trimming removed 2 bases at V and 9 bases at J, with 5 bases between. The CDR3 reads CAWSSVEQFF. The CDR3 DNA follows: TGTGCCTGGAGTTCCGTTGAGCAGTTCTTC. Based on the CDR3 plus reference TRBV30 and TRBJ2-1, the full variable domain is SQTIHQWPATLVQPVGSPLSLECTVEGTSNPNLYWYRQAAGRGLQLLFYSVGIGQISSEVPQNLSASRPQDRQFILSSKKLLLSDSGFYLCAWSSVEQFFGPGTRLTVL.

This clone was counted between two and nine times. This chain connects TRBV5-1 to TRBJ2-7; tentative D call: TRBD2 (6 bases). CDR3 length equals 14 residues. Trimming left V 4 bases short and J 5 bases short, with 16 bases between. Looked up from germline, CDR1 is SGHRS and CDR2 is YFSETQ. The CDR3 DNA reads as TGCGCCAGCAGCCCGGGTTTGAGGGAGGACGAGCAGTACTTC. It yields the protein CASSPGLREDEQYF.

The V and J genes are TRBV27 and TRBJ1-1; D perhaps matches TRBD1 (5 bases). V lost 7 bases and J 1 base, leaving 28 bases between the germline ends. The CDR3 extends over 19 amino acids. CDR1 is MNHEY, CDR2 SMNVEV, per germline (reference sequence). As DNA, the CDR3 is TGTGCCAGCAACCCAGGCCGTAGGGGCTTATTAGTGAGGAACACTGAAGCTTTCTTT. Translation: CASNPGRRGLLVRNTEAFF.